This record concerns one T cell receptor beta chain sequence. This record belongs to a study of T cell changes during pregnancy in multiple sclerosis. Trimming removed 7 bases at V and 3 bases at J, with 19 bases between. Germline V CDR1 and CDR2: MNHEY, SMNVEV (reference sequence). The CDR3 runs 16 residues. Some clones are missing from TCRdb's copy, which holds only in-frame ones; the method was immunoSEQ multiplex PCR. The table lists about 80,000 clones, roughly nine tenths of them singletons, with about 2.8% in the top ten. The sample in question was peripheral blood, obtained before pregnancy. The TCR originated in a female donor with multiple sclerosis, enrolled in a pregnancy study. The rearrangement uses TRBV27 and TRBJ2-1, with D tentatively TRBD1 (8 bases). Here the CDR3 DNA reads TGTGCCAGCACTTCCTACAGGGGGGGAAACTACAATGAGCAGTTCTTC. This encodes CASTSYRGGNYNEQFF.